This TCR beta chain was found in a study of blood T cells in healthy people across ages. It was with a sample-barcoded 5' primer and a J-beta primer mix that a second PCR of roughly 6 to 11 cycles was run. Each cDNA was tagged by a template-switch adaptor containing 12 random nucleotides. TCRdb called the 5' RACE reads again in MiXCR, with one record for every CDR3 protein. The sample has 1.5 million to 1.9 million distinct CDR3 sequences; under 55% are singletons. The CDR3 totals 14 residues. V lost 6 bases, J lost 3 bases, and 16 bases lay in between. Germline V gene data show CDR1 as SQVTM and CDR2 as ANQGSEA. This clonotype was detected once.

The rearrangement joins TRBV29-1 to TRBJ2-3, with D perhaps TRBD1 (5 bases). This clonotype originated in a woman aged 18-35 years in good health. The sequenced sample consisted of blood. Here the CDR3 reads CSVTGRARTDTQYF. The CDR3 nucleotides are TGCAGCGTCACAGGAAGGGCCCGGACAGATACGCAGTATTTT.